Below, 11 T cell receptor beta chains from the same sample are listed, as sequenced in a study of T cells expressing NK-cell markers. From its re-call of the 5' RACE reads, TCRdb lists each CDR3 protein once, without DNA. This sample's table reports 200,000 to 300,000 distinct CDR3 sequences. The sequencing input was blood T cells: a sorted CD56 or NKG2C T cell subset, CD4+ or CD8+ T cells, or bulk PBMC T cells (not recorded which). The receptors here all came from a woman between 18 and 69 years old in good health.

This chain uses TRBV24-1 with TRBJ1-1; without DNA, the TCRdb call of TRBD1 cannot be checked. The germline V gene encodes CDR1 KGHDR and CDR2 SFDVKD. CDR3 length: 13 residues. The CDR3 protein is CATRRGGNTEAFF.

CDR3 sequence reads: CASRGTGAYGYTF. The chain joins TRBV12-3 or TRBV12-4 to TRBJ1-2; TCRdb proposes TRBD1, but this gene call is untestable without DNA. This CDR3 contains 13 residues.

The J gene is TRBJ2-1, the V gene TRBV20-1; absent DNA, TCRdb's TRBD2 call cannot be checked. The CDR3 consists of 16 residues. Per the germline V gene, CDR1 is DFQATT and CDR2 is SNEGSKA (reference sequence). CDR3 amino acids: CSASSGGAATYNEQFF.

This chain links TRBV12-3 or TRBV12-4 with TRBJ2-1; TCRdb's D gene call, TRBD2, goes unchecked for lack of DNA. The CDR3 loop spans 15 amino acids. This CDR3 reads CASSLDSGAYNEQFF.

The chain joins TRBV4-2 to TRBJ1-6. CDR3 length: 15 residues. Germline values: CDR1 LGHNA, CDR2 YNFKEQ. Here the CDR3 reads CASSAEGWGNSPLHF.

This chain's CDR3 is CSAVKGAMNTEAFF. The chain carries TRBV20-1 and TRBJ1-1; TCRdb reports TRBD1, a call that lacks DNA to check it against. This CDR3 is 14 amino acids long. Germline-derived CDR1 and CDR2 are DFQATT and SNEGSKA (reference sequence).

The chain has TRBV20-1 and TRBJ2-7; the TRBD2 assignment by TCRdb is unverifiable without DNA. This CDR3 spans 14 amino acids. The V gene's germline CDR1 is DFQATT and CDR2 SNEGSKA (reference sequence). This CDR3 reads CSASLAVAGVKQYF.

This CDR3 reads CSARAGLAGIFYEQYF. This chain joins TRBV20-1 and TRBJ2-7; TCRdb's D call, TRBD2, is unchecked because there is no DNA. This CDR3 is built from 16 residues. The germline CDR1 and CDR2 sequences are DFQATT and SNEGSKA (reference sequence).

CDR3 region: CASSVGGETQYF. This rearrangement joins TRBV6-6 to TRBJ2-5; no DNA is available, so the TRBD1 call from TCRdb remains unchecked. The CDR3 totals 12 residues. CDR1 and CDR2 (germline): MNHNY, SVGAGI (reference sequence).

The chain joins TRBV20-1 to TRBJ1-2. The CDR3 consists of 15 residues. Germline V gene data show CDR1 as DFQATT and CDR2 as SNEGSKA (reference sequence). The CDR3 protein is CSASSGGAANYGYTF.

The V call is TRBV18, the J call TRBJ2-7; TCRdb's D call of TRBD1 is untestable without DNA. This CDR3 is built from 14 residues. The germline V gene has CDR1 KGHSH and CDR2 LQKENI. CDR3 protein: CASSPGPQGSEQYF.